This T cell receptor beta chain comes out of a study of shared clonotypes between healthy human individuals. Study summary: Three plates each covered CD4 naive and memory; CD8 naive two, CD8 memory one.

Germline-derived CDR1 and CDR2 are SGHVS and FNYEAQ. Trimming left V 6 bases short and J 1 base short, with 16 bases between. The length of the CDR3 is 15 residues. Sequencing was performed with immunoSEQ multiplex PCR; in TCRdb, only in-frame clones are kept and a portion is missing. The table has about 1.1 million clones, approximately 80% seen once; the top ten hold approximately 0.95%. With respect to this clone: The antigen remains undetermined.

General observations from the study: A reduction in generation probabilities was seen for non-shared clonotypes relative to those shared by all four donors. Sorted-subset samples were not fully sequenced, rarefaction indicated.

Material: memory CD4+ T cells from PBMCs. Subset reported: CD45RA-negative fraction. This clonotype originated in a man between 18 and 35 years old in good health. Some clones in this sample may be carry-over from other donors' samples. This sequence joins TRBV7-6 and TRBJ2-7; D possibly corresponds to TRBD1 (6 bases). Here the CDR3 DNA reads TGTGCCAGCAGTCGATACACCAGGGGTTCCTACGAGCAGTACTTC. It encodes CASSRYTRGSYEQYF. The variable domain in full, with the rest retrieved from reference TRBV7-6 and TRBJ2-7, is GAGVSQSPRYKVTKRGQDVALRCDPISGHVSLYWYRQALGQGPEFLTYFNYEAQQDKSGLPNDRFSAERPEGSISTLTIQRTEQRDSAMYRCASSRYTRGSYEQYFGPGTRLTVT.